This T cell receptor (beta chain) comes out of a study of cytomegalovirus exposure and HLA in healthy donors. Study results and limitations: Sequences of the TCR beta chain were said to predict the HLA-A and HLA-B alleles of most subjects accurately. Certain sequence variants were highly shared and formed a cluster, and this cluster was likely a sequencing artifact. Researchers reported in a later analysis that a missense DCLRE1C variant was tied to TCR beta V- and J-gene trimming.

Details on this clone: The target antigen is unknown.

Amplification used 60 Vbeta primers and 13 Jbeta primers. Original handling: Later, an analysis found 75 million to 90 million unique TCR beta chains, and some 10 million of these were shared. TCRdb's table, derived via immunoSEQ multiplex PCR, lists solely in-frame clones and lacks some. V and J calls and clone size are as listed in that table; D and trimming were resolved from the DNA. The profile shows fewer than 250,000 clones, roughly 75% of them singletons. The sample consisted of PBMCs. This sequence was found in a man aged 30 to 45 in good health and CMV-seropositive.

DNA of the CDR3: TGTGCCAGCAGCTTAACCAGGACAGTCTATGGCTACACCTTC. Translation: CASSLTRTVYGYTF. The V gene is TRBV5-6, the J gene TRBJ1-2; maybe TRBD1 (6 bases). V was pared by 2 bases and J by 4 bases, with 12 bases between. The CDR3 extends over 14 amino acids. Germline CDR1 SGHDT, CDR2 YYEEEE.